This T cell receptor beta chain originates from a study of cytomegalovirus exposure and HLA in healthy donors. Sequenced by immunoSEQ multiplex PCR; TCRdb stores in-frame clones only, minus some. The repertoire holds about 120,000 clones, with 70% to 90% as singletons. Turning to this clone: Its antigen is not identified.

Study-wide points: Testing in vitro showed a few CMV-associated chains specific for CMV antigens. The study recorded about 160 TCR beta chains that were cytomegalovirus-associated.

The CDR3 spans 14 residues. V was pared by 7 bases and J by 7 bases, with 6 bases of the junction left unmatched. Germline CDR1 and CDR2: WSHSY and SAAADI. Among the approximately 110 subjects of the validation cohort, separate from the roughly 670-subject first cohort, were the donors. The TCR comes from a woman aged 18-30 years in good health and CMV-seronegative. Sequencing used PBMCs. This sequence joins TRBV10-2 and TRBJ2-1; 11 bases fit TRBD2. The CDR3 nucleotides are TGCGCCAGCACTAGCGGGGGGATTTCAAATGAGCAGTTCTTC. Translating it yields CASTSGGISNEQFF.